The rows below give T cell receptor beta chains drawn from one sample of a study of T cell responses to AZD1222 COVID-19 vaccine. TCRdb's table, derived via immunoSEQ multiplex PCR, lists solely in-frame clones and lacks some. Of about 180,000 clones listed, around 88% are singletons. The material sequenced was peripheral blood, taken 28 days after the second AZD1222 dose. These receptors originate from an adult who received the AZD1222 COVID-19 vaccine. The conserved cysteine and the conserved F or W are not part of the CDR3 here. Each record gives: V gene, J gene, CDR3 protein.

TRBV4-1	TRBJ2-3	ASSRGDFLTDTQY
TRBV18	TRBJ2-1	ASSSGTSGGNEQF
TRBV7-2	TRBJ2-3	ASSPGDRISSTDTQY
TRBV28	TRBJ1-4	ASSYGGSDEKLF
TRBV10-1	TRBJ2-5	ASRHPRNGETQY
TRBV27	TRBJ1-1	ASSLRGPGGWNTEAF
TRBV9	TRBJ2-3	ASSSTIDTQY
TRBV6-1	TRBJ1-1	ASSENLRVEAF
TRBV3-1/TRBV3-2	TRBJ1-4	ASSQWATNEKLF
TRBV19	TRBJ1-1	ASSIGLYMNTEAF
TRBV14	TRBJ2-2	ASSYTGELF
TRBV27	TRBJ1-1	ASSPLTGIGNTEAF
TRBV5-1	TRBJ1-1	ASSLSQVEGTEAF
TRBV7-2	TRBJ2-5	ASSLNPAGQETQY
TRBV5-8	TRBJ2-5	ASSRTGTGKISAQETQY
TRBV6-5	TRBJ1-1	ASSYSGQFNTEAF
TRBV5-4	TRBJ2-3	ASSPSGGFGTDTQY
TRBV29-1	TRBJ1-1	SVDVRAAEAF
TRBV7-9	TRBJ2-2	ASSQSKGGLHTGELF
TRBV12-3/TRBV12-4	TRBJ1-6	ASSSRFPPVH
TRBV4-2	TRBJ2-2	ASSQDIRVSGELF
TRBV7-3	TRBJ2-5	ASSLAAGYQETQY
TRBV18	TRBJ2-2	ASSRGKDTGELF
TRBV27	TRBJ2-1	ASRDPPSYNEQF
TRBV9	TRBJ2-7	ASSARTVHAYEQY
TRBV11-2	TRBJ1-2	ASSPRTGGSYGYT
TRBV6-5	TRBJ1-5	ASKVSRDYNQPQH
TRBV6-5	TRBJ1-2	ASSYARQGYGYT
TRBV28	TRBJ2-1	ASSLSSVSSYNEQF
TRBV25-1	TRBJ1-4	ASTPDRGESEKLF
TRBV24-1	-	ATSVGPAYEQY
TRBV28	TRBJ2-1	ASSSPAGGYNEQF
TRBV6-5	TRBJ2-1	ASSPGPFEDEQF
TRBV19	TRBJ1-2	ASSRVGEYGYT
TRBV7-2	TRBJ2-2	ASGGAVGELF
TRBV5-5	TRBJ2-1	ASSLDPGPQYNEQF
TRBV28	TRBJ2-1	ASSLGLAVSLQF
TRBV4-3	TRBJ2-6	ASSQERGTGANVLT
TRBV30	TRBJ2-2	AWSVLAQGNTGELF
TRBV3-1/TRBV3-2	TRBJ2-7	ASSRLTGPSNSYEQY
TRBV3-1/TRBV3-2	TRBJ2-5	ASSPGLPETQY
TRBV5-8	TRBJ2-6	ASSLMLESGANVLT
TRBV30	TRBJ2-7	AWRRRGGGYEQY
TRBV27	TRBJ2-7	ASSLSRDAYEQY
TRBV5-4	TRBJ2-7	ASSPLPGRANYEQY
TRBV30	TRBJ1-6	ASQEGGNSPLH
TRBV6-2/TRBV6-3	TRBJ2-5	ASSYSSGGSQETQY
TRBV28	TRBJ1-1	ASSLLGVPEAF
TRBV28	TRBJ2-7	ASKGGDAYEQY
TRBV10-3	TRBJ1-5	AISGKGDQPQH
TRBV2	TRBJ1-4	ASSETRGNEKLF
TRBV6-5	TRBJ1-3	ASTRGAGNTIY
TRBV7-6	TRBJ1-3	ASSLRQGVSGNTIY